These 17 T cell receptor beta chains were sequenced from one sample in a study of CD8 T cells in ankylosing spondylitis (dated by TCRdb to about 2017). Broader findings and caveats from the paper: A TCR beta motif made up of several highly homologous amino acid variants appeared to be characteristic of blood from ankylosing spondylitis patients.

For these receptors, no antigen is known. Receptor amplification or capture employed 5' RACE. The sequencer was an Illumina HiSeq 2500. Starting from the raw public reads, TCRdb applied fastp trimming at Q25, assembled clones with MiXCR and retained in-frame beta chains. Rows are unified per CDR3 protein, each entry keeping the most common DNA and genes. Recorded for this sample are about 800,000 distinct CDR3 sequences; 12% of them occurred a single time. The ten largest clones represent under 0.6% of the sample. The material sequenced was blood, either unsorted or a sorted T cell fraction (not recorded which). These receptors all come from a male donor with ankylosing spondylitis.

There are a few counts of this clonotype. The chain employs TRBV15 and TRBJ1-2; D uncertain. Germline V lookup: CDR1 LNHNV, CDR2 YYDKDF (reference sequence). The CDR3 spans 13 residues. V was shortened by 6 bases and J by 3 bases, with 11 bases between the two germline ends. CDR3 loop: CATSTSMDYGYTF. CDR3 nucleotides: TGTGCCACCAGTACATCTATGGACTATGGCTACACCTTC.

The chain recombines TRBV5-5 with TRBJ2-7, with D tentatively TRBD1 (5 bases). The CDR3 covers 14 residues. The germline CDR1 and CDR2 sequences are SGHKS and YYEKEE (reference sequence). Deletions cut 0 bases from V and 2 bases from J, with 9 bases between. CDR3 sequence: CASSLGDRTYEQYF. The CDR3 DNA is TGTGCCAGCAGCTTGGGCGACAGAACCTACGAGCAGTACTTC.

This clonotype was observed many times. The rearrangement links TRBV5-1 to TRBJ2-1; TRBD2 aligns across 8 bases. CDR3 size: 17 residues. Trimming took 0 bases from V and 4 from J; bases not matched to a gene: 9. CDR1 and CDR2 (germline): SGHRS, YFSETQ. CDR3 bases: TGCGCCAGCAGCTTGGCCCCCGGGCTAGCGGGTTACAATGAGCAGTTCTTC. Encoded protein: CASSLAPGLAGYNEQFF.

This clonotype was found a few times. The CDR3 nucleotides are TGTGCCAGCAGCTTATCGGGGCGGACGGATCCCCCCTACGAGCAGTACTTC. It codes for CASSLSGRTDPPYEQYF. The rearrangement joins TRBV7-9 to TRBJ2-7; the D gene could be TRBD1 or TRBD2 (5 bases each). V was clipped by 2 bases and J by 2 bases, with 19 bases between them. Germline values: CDR1 SEHNR, CDR2 FQNEAQ (reference sequence). The length of the CDR3 is 17 residues.

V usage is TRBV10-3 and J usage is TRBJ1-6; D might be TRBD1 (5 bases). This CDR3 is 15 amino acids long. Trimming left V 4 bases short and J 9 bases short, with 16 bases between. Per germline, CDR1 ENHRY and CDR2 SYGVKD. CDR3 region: CAISASGGLGSPLHF. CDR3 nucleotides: TGTGCCATCAGTGCCTCGGGGGGGTTGGGTTCACCCCTCCACTTT.

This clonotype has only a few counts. DNA for the CDR3: TGCGCCAGCAGCTTATGGCGGGGTAGCACAGATACGCAGTATTTT. Protein: CASSLWRGSTDTQYF. The chain uses TRBV5-1 and TRBJ2-3, with D possibly matching TRBD2 (6 bases). Trimming stripped 2 bases from V and 0 bases from J, with 10 bases between. The CDR3 loop spans 15 amino acids. Germline-derived CDR1 and CDR2 are SGHRS and YFSETQ.

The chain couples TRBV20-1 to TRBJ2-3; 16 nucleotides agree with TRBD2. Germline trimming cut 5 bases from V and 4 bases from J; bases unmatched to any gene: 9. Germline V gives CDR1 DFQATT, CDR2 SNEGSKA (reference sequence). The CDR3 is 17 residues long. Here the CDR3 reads CSAAGTSGGGDSDTQYF. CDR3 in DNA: TGCAGTGCTGCCGGGACTAGCGGGGGGGGTGACTCAGATACGCAGTATTTT.

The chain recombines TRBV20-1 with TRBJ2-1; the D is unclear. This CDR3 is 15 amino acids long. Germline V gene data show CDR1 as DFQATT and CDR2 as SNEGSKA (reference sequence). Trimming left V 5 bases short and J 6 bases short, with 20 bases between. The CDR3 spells CSAYRRNRPGNEQFF. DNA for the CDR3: TGCAGTGCTTATCGTCGCAATAGGCCCGGCAATGAGCAGTTCTTC.

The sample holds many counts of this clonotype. The CDR3 DNA reads as TGCAGCGTTGCAACAGGGCAAGAGACCCAGTACTTC. This sequence encodes CSVATGQETQYF. The chain links TRBV29-1 to TRBJ2-5, with D possibly TRBD1 on 6 matching bases. The length of the CDR3 is 12 residues. The V gene lost 4 bases and the J gene lost 2 bases, with 8 bases spanning the gap. The germline V gene encodes CDR1 SQVTM and CDR2 ANQGSEA.

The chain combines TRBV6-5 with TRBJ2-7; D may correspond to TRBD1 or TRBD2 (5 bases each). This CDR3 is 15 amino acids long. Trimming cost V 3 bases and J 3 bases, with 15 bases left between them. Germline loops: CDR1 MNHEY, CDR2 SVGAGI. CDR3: CASSYEGLEVYEQYF. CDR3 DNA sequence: TGTGCCAGCAGTTATGAGGGGCTCGAAGTCTACGAGCAGTACTTC.

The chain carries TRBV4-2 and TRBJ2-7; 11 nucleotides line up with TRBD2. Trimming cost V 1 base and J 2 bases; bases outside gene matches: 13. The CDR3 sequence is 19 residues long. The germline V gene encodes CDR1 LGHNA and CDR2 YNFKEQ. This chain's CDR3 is CASSQGGGLAVSMTYEQYF. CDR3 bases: TGTGCCAGCAGCCAAGGAGGGGGACTAGCGGTTTCTATGACCTACGAGCAGTACTTC.

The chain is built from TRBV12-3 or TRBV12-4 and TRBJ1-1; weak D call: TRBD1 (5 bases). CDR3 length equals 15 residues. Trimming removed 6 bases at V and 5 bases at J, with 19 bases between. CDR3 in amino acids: CASSLVGPGETEAFF. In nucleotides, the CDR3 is TGTGCCAGCAGCCTTGTCGGGCCGGGGGAAACTGAAGCTTTCTTT.

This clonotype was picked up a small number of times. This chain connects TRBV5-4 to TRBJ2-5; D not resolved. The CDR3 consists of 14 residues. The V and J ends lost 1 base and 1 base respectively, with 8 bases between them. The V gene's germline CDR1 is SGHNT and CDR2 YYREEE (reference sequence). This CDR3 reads CASSLNPAQETQYF. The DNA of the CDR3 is TGTGCCAGCAGCTTGAACCCCGCCCAAGAGACCCAGTACTTC.

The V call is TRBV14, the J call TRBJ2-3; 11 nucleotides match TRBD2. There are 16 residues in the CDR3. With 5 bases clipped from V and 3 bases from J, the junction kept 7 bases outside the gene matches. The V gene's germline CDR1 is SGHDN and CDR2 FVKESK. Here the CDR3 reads CASSSLAGGATDTQYF. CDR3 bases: TGTGCCAGCAGCTCCTTAGCGGGAGGGGCGACAGATACGCAGTATTTT.

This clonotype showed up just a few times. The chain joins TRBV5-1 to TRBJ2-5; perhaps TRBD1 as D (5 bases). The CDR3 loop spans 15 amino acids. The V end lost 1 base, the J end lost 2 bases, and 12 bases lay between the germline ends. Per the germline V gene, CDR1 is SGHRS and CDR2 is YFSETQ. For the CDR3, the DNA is TGCGCCAGCAGCTTGTATCGGACAATTCAAGAGACCCAGTACTTC. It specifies CASSLYRTIQETQYF. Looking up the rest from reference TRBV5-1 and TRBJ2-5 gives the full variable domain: KAGVTQTPRYLIKTRGQQVTLSCSPISGHRSVSWYQQTPGQGLQFLFEYFSETQRNKGNFPGRFSGRQFSNSRSEMNVSTLELGDSALYLCASSLYRTIQETQYFGPGTRLLVL.

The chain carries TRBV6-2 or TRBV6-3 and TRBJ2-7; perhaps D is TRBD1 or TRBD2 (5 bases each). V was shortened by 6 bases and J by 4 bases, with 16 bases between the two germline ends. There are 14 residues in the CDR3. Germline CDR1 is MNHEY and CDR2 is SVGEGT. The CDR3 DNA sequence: TGTGCCAGCAGGGGACGGAATGAACGGTACGAGCAGTACTTC. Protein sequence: CASRGRNERYEQYF.

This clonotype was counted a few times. CDR3 region: CASSPTSAVTQYF. Here the CDR3 DNA reads TGTGCCAGCAGCCCCACTAGCGCGGTGACCCAGTACTTC. The chain carries TRBV7-2 and TRBJ2-5; TRBD2 aligns across 7 bases. Germline loops: CDR1 SGHTA, CDR2 FQGNSA. The V segment lost 5 bases and the J segment 7 bases; nucleotides outside the gene matches: 7. The length of the CDR3 is 13 residues.